The 15 T cell receptor beta chains presented below share a single source sample, sequenced in a study of shared clonotypes between healthy human individuals. Method: immunoSEQ multiplex PCR; TCRdb's copy keeps in-frame clones and lacks some. Among over a million clones listed, approximately 70% were seen once. What was sequenced was memory CD4+ T cells sorted from blood. Subset described: CD45RA-negative fraction. These receptors all stem from a young man in good health.

The rearrangement uses TRBV7-2 and TRBJ2-3; D is uncertain. CDR1 is SGHTA, CDR2 FQGNSA, per germline. CDR3 length: 14 residues. V was trimmed by 5 bases and J by 2 bases, leaving 11 bases between them. CDR3 DNA: TGTGCCAGCAGCCGTGGCGGTATCACAGATACGCAGTATTTT. It specifies CASSRGGITDTQYF.

The CDR3 DNA follows: TGTGCCAGCAGCGACCCCTTCACCACTAAACCCAATGAGCAGTTCTTC. Translating it yields CASSDPFTTKPNEQFF. This chain links TRBV11-3 with TRBJ2-1; the D is unclear. Germline CDR1 is SGHNT and CDR2 is YENEEA. The CDR3 extends over 16 amino acids. Trimming cost V 5 bases and J 6 bases, with 20 bases left between them.

This chain connects TRBV6-6 to TRBJ2-7, with D uncertain. Germline CDR1 and CDR2: MNHNY and SVGAGI (reference sequence). V lost 0 bases and J 1 base, leaving 7 bases between the germline ends. The CDR3 runs to 14 residues. The CDR3 reads CASSYSSRSYEQYF. CDR3 sequence (DNA): TGTGCCAGCAGTTACTCTAGCAGGTCCTACGAGCAGTACTTC.

This chain joins TRBV2 and TRBJ1-1; no clear D gene. The CDR3 length is 13 residues. The ends were cut back, 4 bases at V and 1 base at J, with 7 bases in the middle. The germline V gene has CDR1 SNHLY and CDR2 FYNNEI. CDR3 coding DNA: TGTGCCAGCAGTGCCACGCCGAACACTGAAGCTTTCTTT. It yields the protein CASSATPNTEAFF.

The genes are TRBV6-5 and TRBJ1-4; 10 nucleotides align to TRBD1. V was clipped by 6 bases and J by 10 bases; unmatched bases: 11. Per germline, CDR1 MNHEY and CDR2 SVGAGI. The CDR3 consists of 15 residues. CDR3 region: CASRASGTGERKLFF. CDR3 nucleotides: TGTGCCAGCAGGGCGTCCGGGACAGGGGAAAGAAAACTGTTTTTT.

The chain joins TRBV2 to TRBJ1-6; TRBD1 aligns across 7 bases. CDR3 length: 13 amino acids. The V segment lost 10 bases and the J segment 7 bases; nucleotides outside the gene matches: 7. Germline CDR1 and CDR2: SNHLY and FYNNEI. Written as DNA, the CDR3 is TGTGCCACCTTCGGGACAGCCAATTCACCCCTCCACTTT. Translated: CATFGTANSPLHF. Based on the CDR3 plus reference TRBV2 and TRBJ1-6, the full variable domain is EPEVTQTPSHQVTQMGQEVILRCVPISNHLYFYWYRQILGQKVEFLVSFYNNEISEKSEIFDDQFSVERPDGSNFTLKIRSTKLEDSAMYFCATFGTANSPLHFGNGTRLTVT.

This chain uses TRBV10-3 with TRBJ1-2; D perhaps matches TRBD1 (6 bases). Trimming took off 3 bases at V and 7 bases at J, with 12 bases between the two ends. From germline, CDR1 is ENHRY and CDR2 SYGVKD. The CDR3 totals 13 residues. The CDR3 region has the DNA TGTGCCATCAGTGACCCAGGGGATTTTGGCTACACCTTC. Translating gives CAISDPGDFGYTF.

This chain connects TRBV7-9 to TRBJ2-5; TRBD2 matches 9 bases. The CDR3 has 18 residues. Germline V gene lookup returns CDR1 SEHNR and CDR2 FQNEAQ (reference sequence). The J segment lost 5 bases and the V segment lost 1 base, leaving 14 bases of the junction unmatched. This CDR3 is CASSLGLSGGRAGETQYF. The CDR3 coding sequence is TGTGCCAGCAGCTTAGGTCTTAGTGGCGGGAGGGCCGGGGAGACCCAGTACTTC.

The genes are TRBV19 and TRBJ2-3; 9 bases map to TRBD2. V was pared by 7 bases and J by 5 bases, with 7 bases of the junction left unmatched. Germline V gene lookup returns CDR1 LNHDA and CDR2 SQIVND (reference sequence). The CDR3 consists of 14 residues. Here the CDR3 DNA reads TGTGCCAGTAAAGGCGGGAGGGCCCAAGATACGCAGTATTTT. Translated, it gives CASKGGRAQDTQYF.

The chain combines TRBV11-3 with TRBJ2-2; the match to TRBD2 covers 7 bases. The CDR3 loop spans 14 amino acids. V lost 5 bases, J lost 6 bases, and 6 bases stayed unmatched. The germline V gene encodes CDR1 SGHNT and CDR2 YENEEA. The CDR3 here is CASSRGDGSGELFF. The CDR3 coding sequence is TGTGCCAGCAGCCGGGGGGACGGCTCCGGGGAGCTGTTTTTT.

The rearrangement links TRBV7-2 to TRBJ2-7, with D maybe TRBD2 (6 bases). V was cut by 7 bases and J by 3 bases, with 13 bases left in between. The CDR3 contains 13 residues. Germline loops: CDR1 SGHTA, CDR2 FQGNSA. CDR3: CASIRGAHYEQYF. CDR3 in DNA: TGTGCCAGCATCCGCGGGGCGCACTACGAGCAGTACTTC. The variable domain in full, completed from reference TRBV7-2 and TRBJ2-7, reads GAGVSQSPSNKVTEKGKDVELRCDPISGHTALYWYRQSLGQGLEFLIYFQGNSAPDKSGLPSDRFSAERTGGSVSTLTIQRTQQEDSAVYLCASIRGAHYEQYFGPGTRLTVT.

The J gene is TRBJ1-2, the V gene TRBV10-1, with a tentative D call TRBD1 (5 bases). The V and J ends lost 6 bases and 8 bases respectively, with 16 bases between them. The CDR3 is 13 amino acids. The germline V gene encodes CDR1 WNHNN and CDR2 SYGVQD (reference sequence). The CDR3 DNA is TGCGCCAGCAGCGTACACCGACAGTCGGGCTACACCTTC. It specifies CASSVHRQSGYTF.

This CDR3 reads CASMPSLARTYNEQFF. The CDR3 DNA follows: TGCGCCAGCATGCCCTCGTTAGCGCGTACCTACAATGAGCAGTTCTTC. The chain employs TRBV5-1 and TRBJ2-1, with TRBD2 as a possible D gene (5 bases). Germline V gives CDR1 SGHRS, CDR2 YFSETQ. The V end was cut by 6 bases, the J end by 2 bases, with 18 bases between. CDR3 size: 16 residues.

The table lists this clone with a count of one. The chain employs TRBV10-2 and TRBJ2-1; TRBD2 matches at 12 bases. The ends lost 0 bases at V and 4 bases at J; junction bases unmatched: 1. CDR3 length: 16 amino acids. The germline CDR1 and CDR2 sequences are WSHSY and SAAADI. The CDR3 protein is CASSESLAGGYNEQFF. For the CDR3, the DNA is TGCGCCAGCAGTGAGTCACTAGCGGGGGGTTACAATGAGCAGTTCTTC.

There are many counts of this clone. This chain uses TRBV10-3 with TRBJ1-2; 7 bases line up with TRBD1. The CDR3 covers 12 residues. The ends lost 8 bases at V and 4 bases at J; junction bases unmatched: 4. Germline values: CDR1 ENHRY, CDR2 SYGVKD. CDR3: CAIYRGGYGYTF. The DNA for the CDR3 is TGTGCCATCTACAGGGGTGGCTATGGCTACACCTTC.